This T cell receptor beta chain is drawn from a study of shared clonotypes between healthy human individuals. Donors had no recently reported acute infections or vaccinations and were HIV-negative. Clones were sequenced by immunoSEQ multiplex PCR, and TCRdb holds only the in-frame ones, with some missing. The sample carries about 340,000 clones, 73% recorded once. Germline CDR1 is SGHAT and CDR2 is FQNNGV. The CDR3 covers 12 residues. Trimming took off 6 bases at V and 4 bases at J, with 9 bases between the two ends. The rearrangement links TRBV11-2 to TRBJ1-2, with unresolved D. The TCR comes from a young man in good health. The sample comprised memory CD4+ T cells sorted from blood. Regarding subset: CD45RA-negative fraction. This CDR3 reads CASSSDSYGYTF. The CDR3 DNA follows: TGTGCCAGCAGTTCGGATTCCTATGGCTACACCTTC.